Shown below are 22 T cell receptor beta chains from a single sample sequenced in a study. Treg sorting used a CD4+CD25+CD127-/low gate. TCRdb re-called the 5' RACE reads through MiXCR, storing one row per CDR3 protein. The repertoire includes about 10,000 distinct CDR3 sequences, about 25% of them detected once, and more than 2.5% sits in the top ten. Sequencing was carried out using Tregs sorted from blood. These receptors came from a female donor with breast cancer.

In its sample, this clonotype was seen a few times. This may arise from a read error, as a much more abundant clone is one base away. The gene calls are TRBV11-2 and TRBJ2-7; D is uncertain. The CDR3 is 13 amino acids. Per germline, CDR1 SGHAT and CDR2 FQNNGV. The CDR3 coding sequence is TGTGCCAGCAGCCTAGAAGGCTCCTACGAGCAGTACTTC. Protein sequence: CASSLEGSYEQYF.

By its share, this clonotype is medium-sized (0.01 to 0.1%). The V and J genes are TRBV5-6 and TRBJ2-3, with 13 bases aligning to TRBD2. The CDR3 totals 16 residues. The ends lost 1 base at V and 6 bases at J; junction bases unmatched: 5. Germline V gene data show CDR1 as SGHDT and CDR2 as YYEEEE. The CDR3 loop is CASSLRTSGSSDTQYF. CDR3 in DNA: TGTGCCAGCAGCTTGAGGACTAGCGGGAGTTCGGATACGCAGTATTTT.

As regards this clonotype: No conserved phenylalanine or tryptophan ends this CDR3, so it is likely a read error. It is unclear where the CDR3 begins or ends on the DNA, so no DNA is shown, and the CDR3 is as TCRdb lists it. The chain recombines TRBV6-5 with TRBJ1-1; the table's D call of TRBD1 was not tested on the DNA. The CDR3 is 13 residues long, ends included. The germline gives CDR1 MNHEY, CDR2 SVGAGI. CDR3: CASRAGMNTEASS.

The genes are TRBV18 and TRBJ1-2; possible D gene TRBD1, 6 bases. The germline V gene has CDR1 KGHSH and CDR2 LQKENI. This CDR3 is built from 15 residues. The V end was cut by 3 bases, the J end by 0 bases, with 11 bases between. The CDR3: CASSPRDTTNYGYTF. DNA of the CDR3: TGTGCCAGCTCACCGCGGGACACAACTAACTATGGCTACACCTTC.

Notes on this clonotype: Given a much more abundant clone one base away, this may be a read error. The chain combines TRBV20-1 with TRBJ2-7, with 15 bases fitting TRBD2. The V segment lost 6 bases and the J segment 6 bases; nucleotides outside the gene matches: 18. This CDR3 has 18 amino acids. From germline, CDR1 is DFQATT and CDR2 SNEGSKA (reference sequence). DNA for the CDR3: TGCAGTGCACTAGGTATCGGACTAGCGGGAGGGAGGGCTCCCGAGCAGTACTTC. As protein: CSALGIGLAGGRAPEQYF.

This clonotype came up many times. This chain uses TRBV30 with TRBJ2-1; 8 bases are shared with TRBD1. Germline V gives CDR1 GTSNPN, CDR2 SVGIG (reference sequence). This CDR3 is built from 13 residues. Trimming at V came to 4 bases and at J to 8 bases, leaving 7 bases not matched to a gene. The DNA of the CDR3 is TGTGCCTGGACGGGACAGGATCGGGATGAGCAGTTCTTC. This codes for CAWTGQDRDEQFF.

This clonotype is deemed medium-sized. J is TRBJ1-4 and V is TRBV9, with no clear D. V was shortened by 3 bases and J by 3 bases, with 3 bases between the two germline ends. From germline, CDR1 is SGDLS and CDR2 YYNGEE. This CDR3 is built from 12 residues. The CDR3 loop reads CASSEANEKLFF. CDR3 in DNA: TGTGCCAGCAGCGAGGCTAATGAAAAACTGTTTTTT.

This clonotype turned up a few times. A much larger clonotype is one base distant, so this may be a read error. The chain is built from TRBV19 and TRBJ2-1, with D tentatively TRBD2 (6 bases). The CDR3 is 11 residues long. Germline lookup yields CDR1 LNHDA and CDR2 SQIVND (reference sequence). The V gene lost 7 bases and the J gene lost 10 bases, with 11 bases spanning the gap. The CDR3 sequence is CASTDSGEQFF. For the CDR3, the DNA is TGTGCCAGTACCGATAGCGGAGAGCAGTTCTTC.

This clonotype was counted many times. The V gene is TRBV4-1, the J gene TRBJ2-2; D unresolved. This CDR3 comprises 11 residues. V gave up 4 bases and J gave up 6 bases, with 3 bases separating them. Germline assignment: CDR1 MGHRA and CDR2 YSYEKL. The CDR3 protein is CASSLAGELFF. For the CDR3, the DNA is TGCGCCAGCAGCCTGGCCGGGGAGCTGTTTTTT.

This clonotype occurred many times. The V and J genes are TRBV24-1 and TRBJ2-1; perhaps TRBD1 as D (6 bases). This CDR3 is built from 17 residues. Trimming removed 4 bases from V and 6 bases from J, with 21 bases in between. Germline CDR1 reads KGHDR; CDR2 reads SFDVKD. CDR3 amino acids: CATSEDGQSSGGNEQFF. The DNA for the CDR3 is TGTGCCACCAGTGAGGACGGACAGTCCTCGGGTGGCAATGAGCAGTTCTTC.

This clonotype was detected ten times or more. The chain joins TRBV28 to TRBJ2-7; a weak D match, TRBD2 (5 bases). CDR1 and CDR2 from the germline V gene are MDHEN and SYDVKM. V gave up 5 bases and J gave up 4 bases, with 18 bases separating them. The CDR3 is 15 amino acids. CDR3 nucleotide sequence: TGTGCCAGCAGTAAACCCCGCCGGGGTCGGTACGAGCAGTACTTC. This codes for CASSKPRRGRYEQYF.

This clonotype has ten or more counts. This chain links TRBV7-8 with TRBJ2-7, with D hard to call. The ends were cut back, 5 bases at V and 1 base at J, with 12 bases in the middle. The CDR3 runs 14 residues. Per germline, CDR1 SGHVS and CDR2 FQNEAQ. CDR3 sequence (DNA): TGTGCCAGCAGCCCCGCCAGAGCGTCCTACGAGCAGTACTTC. Translating it yields CASSPARASYEQYF.

This clonotype is judged medium-sized (0.01 to 0.1%). The rearrangement links TRBV9 to TRBJ2-3, with D perhaps TRBD2 (5 bases). The CDR3 contains 17 residues. Germline-derived CDR1 and CDR2 are SGDLS and YYNGEE. V lost 3 bases and J 0 bases, leaving 17 bases between the germline ends. The CDR3 DNA reads TGTGCCAGCAGCGCAAACAGAGCGGAAGCTAGCACAGATACGCAGTATTTT. It encodes CASSANRAEASTDTQYF.

This chain uses TRBV7-8 with TRBJ1-5; no clear D. Germline V CDR1 and CDR2: SGHVS, FQNEAQ. The CDR3 has 16 residues. Trimming pared 5 bases from V and 2 bases from J, leaving 16 bases between. CDR3 in DNA: TGTGCCAGCAGCCTTCTCGCGGACGGAGGCAATCAGCCCCAGCATTTT. As protein: CASSLLADGGNQPQHF.

Turning to this clonotype: This may come from a read error, since a much larger clone is one base off. The CDR3 ends on some other residue instead of the conserved phenylalanine or tryptophan, so this is likely a read error. The chain couples TRBV9 to TRBJ2-7; 7 nucleotides line up with TRBD1. V shed 3 bases, J shed 3 bases, and the junction held 0 bases outside the gene matches. CDR1 and CDR2 (germline): SGDLS, YYNGEE. This CDR3 has 12 amino acids. The CDR3 DNA reads as TGTGCCAGCAGCGACAGGGGCTACGAGCAGTACCTC. It encodes CASSDRGYEQYL.

Details on this clonotype: Given the absence of the conserved phenylalanine or tryptophan at the CDR3 end, a read error is likely. The gene calls are TRBV11-2 and TRBJ2-3; D remains ambiguous. V lost 10 bases to trimming and J lost 5 bases, with 13 bases between them. Looked up from germline, CDR1 is SGHAT and CDR2 is FQNNGV. The CDR3 consists of 12 residues. The CDR3 is CATRSPIDTQYS. The CDR3 coding sequence is TGTGCCACTAGGTCGCCGATAGATACGCAGTATTCT.

To note about this clonotype: This sequence may be a read error, since a much larger clone differs from it by one base. The chain recombines TRBV2 with TRBJ2-1, with D unclear. CDR1 and CDR2 from the germline V gene are SNHLY and FYNNEI. Deletions cut 8 bases from V and 5 bases from J, with 10 bases between. The CDR3 contains 12 residues. The CDR3 region is CASGAWNNEQFF. The CDR3 DNA reads as TGTGCCAGCGGTGCCTGGAACAATGAGCAGTTCTTC.

Many counts were recorded for this clonotype. The CDR3 loop reads CATSDQTSGRLIEQFF. The DNA for the CDR3 is TGTGCCACCAGTGACCAGACTAGCGGGAGGTTGATAGAGCAGTTCTTC. The V gene is TRBV24-1, the J gene TRBJ2-1; TRBD2 matches at 13 bases. CDR1 KGHDR and CDR2 SFDVKD come from the germline V gene. The J segment lost 10 bases and the V segment lost 4 bases, leaving 9 bases of the junction unmatched. The CDR3 runs 16 residues.

By frequency in the sample, this clonotype is medium-sized (0.01 to 0.1%). This chain joins TRBV6-1 and TRBJ1-3; 8 nucleotides align to TRBD1. There are 12 residues in the CDR3. The trim removed 10 bases at V and 6 bases at J, leaving 5 bases unmatched. Germline CDR1 MNHNS, CDR2 SASEGT. The CDR3 is CATRTGTNTIYF. CDR3 coding DNA: TGTGCCACGAGGACAGGGACAAACACCATATATTTT.

By sample share, this clonotype is medium-sized. The chain recombines TRBV30 with TRBJ2-1; possibly TRBD2 for D (6 bases). Trimming removed 0 bases from V and 9 bases from J, with 6 bases in between. From germline, CDR1 is GTSNPN and CDR2 SVGIG (reference sequence). The CDR3 covers 11 residues. The CDR3 DNA follows: TGTGCCTGGAGTGTACTAGCTGAGCAGTTCTTC. It specifies CAWSVLAEQFF.

By sample fraction, this clonotype is medium-sized. The chain combines TRBV6-1 with TRBJ2-1; 8 nucleotides align to TRBD2. J lost 0 bases, V lost 6 bases, and 10 bases had no gene match. The V gene's germline CDR1 is MNHNS and CDR2 SASEGT. CDR3 length: 17 residues. The CDR3 DNA reads TGTGCCAGCAGCCGCAAGGAGCGGGAGAGCTCCTACAATGAGCAGTTCTTC. This translates into CASSRKERESSYNEQFF.

This clonotype rates as medium-sized. This rearrangement joins TRBV5-1 to TRBJ2-1, with D unresolved. This CDR3 has 16 amino acids. The ends were cut back, 1 base at V and 1 base at J, with 12 bases in the middle. Per the germline V gene, CDR1 is SGHRS and CDR2 is YFSETQ. The CDR3 is CASSLRLVGSYNEQFF. The CDR3 nucleotides are TGCGCCAGCAGCTTGCGGCTCGTCGGGTCCTACAATGAGCAGTTCTTC. Together with reference TRBV5-1 and TRBJ2-1, the CDR3 gives the full variable domain: KAGVTQTPRYLIKTRGQQVTLSCSPISGHRSVSWYQQTPGQGLQFLFEYFSETQRNKGNFPGRFSGRQFSNSRSEMNVSTLELGDSALYLCASSLRLVGSYNEQFFGPGTRLTVL.